Following are 32 T cell receptor beta chains from one sample sequenced in a study of technical replicates of blood from a few donors. Using immunoSEQ multiplex PCR, the repertoire was profiled, and TCRdb retains in-frame clones only, with some absent. The top ten hold 2.5% to 4% of the sample, which has roughly 56,000 clones, over 90% seen once. The sample was PBMCs. The source is a human donor in good health. Some clones in this sample may be carry-over from other donors' samples.

This chain's CDR3 is CATSRGSGRENTEAFF. CDR3 DNA sequence: TGTGCCACCAGCAGAGGGTCGGGAAGGGAGAACACTGAAGCTTTCTTT. J is TRBJ1-1 and V is TRBV15; D uncertain. Germline lookup yields CDR1 LNHNV and CDR2 YYDKDF (reference sequence). The CDR3 is 16 amino acids. Trimming left V 1 base short and J 1 base short, with 13 bases between.

The chain links TRBV6-6 to TRBJ1-1; D uncertain. This CDR3 is built from 13 residues. Germline V gives CDR1 MNHNY, CDR2 SVGAGI (reference sequence). V lost 3 bases, J lost 1 base, and 6 bases lay in between. CDR3 nucleotides: TGTGCCAGCAGTTATGAGGGGAACACTGAAGCTTTCTTT. It specifies CASSYEGNTEAFF.

The rearrangement joins TRBV9 to TRBJ2-3; D perhaps matches TRBD1 (6 bases). Germline V gives CDR1 SGDLS, CDR2 YYNGEE. Deletions cut 3 bases from V and 0 bases from J, with 8 bases between. This CDR3 is built from 14 residues. The CDR3 nucleotides read TGTGCCAGCAGCGAGGACAGTAGCACAGATACGCAGTATTTT. This sequence encodes CASSEDSSTDTQYF.

The DNA of the CDR3 is TGTGCCACTGGACTAGCGGGAGAAGATACGCAGTATTTT. Encoded protein: CATGLAGEDTQYF. The V call is TRBV10-3, the J call TRBJ2-3; TRBD2 matches 13 bases. The CDR3 is 13 residues long. The V segment lost 10 bases and the J segment 5 bases; nucleotides outside the gene matches: 3. Per germline, CDR1 ENHRY and CDR2 SYGVKD.

This clone has only one observation. The chain joins TRBV2 to TRBJ2-3, with 8 bases aligning to TRBD2. The CDR3 covers 14 residues. V was pared by 7 bases and J by 2 bases, with 5 bases of the junction left unmatched. Germline V gene data show CDR1 as SNHLY and CDR2 as FYNNEI. The CDR3: CASKARGVTDTQYF. The CDR3 DNA is TGTGCCAGCAAAGCGCGGGGGGTCACAGATACGCAGTATTTT.

The chain is built from TRBV6-5 and TRBJ2-2; D is unresolved. Germline assignment: CDR1 MNHEY and CDR2 SVGAGI. This CDR3 spans 15 amino acids. Trimming pared 0 bases from V and 0 bases from J, leaving 5 bases between. CDR3 sequence: CASSYSSSNTGELFF. Written as DNA, the CDR3 is TGTGCCAGCAGTTACTCGTCCTCGAACACCGGGGAGCTGTTTTTT.

V and J are TRBV5-4 and TRBJ2-1; D is possibly TRBD2 (5 bases). This CDR3 comprises 14 residues. Trimming stripped 4 bases from V and 2 bases from J, with 10 bases between. Germline loops: CDR1 SGHNT, CDR2 YYREEE (reference sequence). The CDR3 DNA follows: TGTGCCAGCAGCAAAGCCGGGACCTACAATGAGCAGTTCTTC. Amino acid sequence: CASSKAGTYNEQFF.

V and J are TRBV6-5 and TRBJ2-2; D might be TRBD2 (6 bases). The CDR3 runs 14 residues. The ends were cut back, 3 bases at V and 6 bases at J, with 11 bases in the middle. Germline V gene lookup returns CDR1 MNHEY and CDR2 SVGAGI. The CDR3 DNA follows: TGTGCCAGCAGTTATCGGACGGGGGCCGGGGAGCTGTTTTTT. Protein product: CASSYRTGAGELFF.

The chain is built from TRBV30 and TRBJ2-2, with 8 bases identical to TRBD1. J was trimmed by 5 bases and V by 2 bases; bases with no gene match: 10. The CDR3 spans 16 residues. Germline values: CDR1 GTSNPN, CDR2 SVGIG (reference sequence). As DNA, the CDR3 is TGTGCCTGGAGTACCCAGGGGGCTCCCGGGACCGGGGAGCTGTTTTTT. This translates into CAWSTQGAPGTGELFF.

CDR3 sequence reads: CASSPNRVRNSPLHF. CDR3 DNA sequence: TGTGCCAGCAGCCCGAACAGGGTGAGGAATTCACCCCTCCACTTT. This chain links TRBV7-2 with TRBJ1-6; D is possibly TRBD1 (6 bases). Germline V gene lookup returns CDR1 SGHTA and CDR2 FQGNSA. Between the trimmed V and J ends, which lost 5 bases and 7 bases, there was a span of 15 bases. This CDR3 is built from 15 residues. The complete variable domain, with remaining parts taken from reference TRBV7-2 and TRBJ1-6, reads GAGVSQSPSNKVTEKGKDVELRCDPISGHTALYWYRQSLGQGLEFLIYFQGNSAPDKSGLPSDRFSAERTGGSVSTLTIQRTQQEDSAVYLCASSPNRVRNSPLHFGNGTRLTVT.

This clone was picked up one time. The chain couples TRBV7-3 to TRBJ2-1; TRBD2 matches at 10 bases. This CDR3 has 15 residues. After removal of 4 bases from V and 4 bases from J, the junction contained 4 bases not matched to a gene. From germline, CDR1 is SGHTA and CDR2 FQGTGA. This CDR3 is CASSSSGSLYNEQFF. The CDR3, as DNA: TGTGCCAGCAGCTCTAGCGGGAGTTTGTACAATGAGCAGTTCTTC. The full variable domain, with the rest looked up from reference TRBV7-3 and TRBJ2-1, is GAGVSQTPSNKVTEKGKYVELRCDPISGHTALYWYRQSLGQGPEFLIYFQGTGAADDSGLPNDRFFAVRPEGSVSTLKIQRTERGDSAVYLCASSSSGSLYNEQFFGPGTRLTVL.

The V and J genes are TRBV15 and TRBJ2-3, with D uncertain. Germline CDR1 LNHNV, CDR2 YYDKDF (reference sequence). This CDR3 contains 13 residues. V lost 7 bases and J lost 7, with 15 bases in between. The CDR3 sequence: CATTLKSRNTQYF. CDR3 bases: TGTGCCACCACCCTGAAGAGCAGGAATACGCAGTATTTT.

This chain connects TRBV12-5 to TRBJ2-7, with TRBD1 identical over 10 bases. This CDR3 has 19 amino acids. Germline CDR1 reads LGHNT; CDR2 reads FRNRAP. V lost 2 bases to trimming and J lost 3 bases; unmatched junction nucleotides: 16. CDR3 region: CASGLSSGERRDRGYEQYF. CDR3 in DNA: TGTGCTAGTGGTTTGAGTTCCGGGGAGAGAAGGGACAGGGGCTACGAGCAGTACTTC.

J is TRBJ2-7 and V is TRBV27; TRBD1 aligns across 7 bases. Germline V CDR1 and CDR2: MNHEY, SMNVEV (reference sequence). Trimming cost V 8 bases and J 5 bases; bases outside gene matches: 12. This CDR3 has 14 amino acids. The DNA of the CDR3 is TGTGCCAGCCGCCCGACAGGGCGCGAGAACGAGCAGTACTTC. This gives the protein CASRPTGRENEQYF.

This clone is a singleton in its sample. This sequence joins TRBV4-1 and TRBJ2-3; TRBD2 might be the D (7 bases). Germline CDR1 reads MGHRA; CDR2 reads YSYEKL. This CDR3 comprises 18 residues. V was trimmed by 1 base and J by 4 bases, leaving 21 bases between them. For the CDR3, the DNA is TGCGCCAGCAGCCAAGCGGTTATTCGTGGGGGGGCCTCAGATACGCAGTATTTT. This gives the protein CASSQAVIRGGASDTQYF.

As for this clone: A read error may produce the germline difference seen at one junction end. The CDR3 protein is CASHPDSRNFGYTF. In nucleotides, the CDR3 is TGTGCCAGTCACCCGGACAGTCGTAACTTTGGCTACACCTTC. The chain uses TRBV19 and TRBJ1-2; tentative D call: TRBD1 (6 bases). The length of the CDR3 is 14 residues. Germline assignment: CDR1 LNHDA and CDR2 SQIVND (reference sequence).

V is TRBV5-1 and J is TRBJ2-3; TRBD1 aligns across 7 bases. The CDR3 runs to 13 residues. Germline CDR1 is SGHRS and CDR2 is YFSETQ. J lost 6 bases, V lost 4 bases, and 5 bases had no gene match. CDR3 region: CASSRQGEDTQYF. In DNA, the CDR3 is TGCGCCAGCAGCCGACAGGGAGAGGATACGCAGTATTTT.

This chain uses TRBV7-2 with TRBJ2-3; 9 bases fit TRBD2. Trimming at V came to 5 bases and at J to 4 bases, leaving 7 bases not matched to a gene. This CDR3 contains 15 residues. Germline-derived CDR1 and CDR2 are SGHTA and FQGNSA. Written as DNA, the CDR3 is TGTGCCAGCAGCCATGGTGGACTAGCGTCAGATACGCAGTATTTT. It codes for CASSHGGLASDTQYF. The variable domain in full, with the rest retrieved from reference TRBV7-2 and TRBJ2-3, is GAGVSQSPSNKVTEKGKDVELRCDPISGHTALYWYRQSLGQGLEFLIYFQGNSAPDKSGLPSDRFSAERTGGSVSTLTIQRTQQEDSAVYLCASSHGGLASDTQYFGPGTRLTVL.

The chain links TRBV6-5 to TRBJ1-3; 8 bases fit TRBD1. V shed 5 bases and J 4 bases; nucleotides not matched to a gene: 7. The CDR3 is made up of 15 amino acids. Germline lookup yields CDR1 MNHEY and CDR2 SVGAGI. CDR3 DNA sequence: TGTGCCAGCAGTACGCAGGGGGCTGGGGGAAACACCATATATTTT. Translation: CASSTQGAGGNTIYF.

The CDR3 loop reads CASSFGTSNTGELFF. The CDR3 coding sequence is TGTGCCAGCAGCTTTGGGACATCGAACACCGGGGAGCTGTTTTTT. V usage is TRBV11-3 and J usage is TRBJ2-2, with D tentatively TRBD1 (6 bases). Germline V gene sequence: CDR1 SGHNT, CDR2 YENEEA. Trimming removed 3 bases from V and 0 bases from J, with 8 bases in between. The CDR3 is made up of 15 amino acids. Variable domain in full (rest from reference TRBV11-3 and TRBJ2-2): EAGVVQSPRYKIIEKKQPVAFWCNPISGHNTLYWYLQNLGQGPELLIRYENEEAVDDSQLPKDRFSAERLKGVDSTLKIQPAELGDSAVYLCASSFGTSNTGELFFGEGSRLTVL.

This chain connects TRBV9 to TRBJ2-2, with 11 bases that match TRBD2. The CDR3 has 17 residues. The V gene end was trimmed by 3 bases and the J gene end by 6 bases; junction bases not matched to a gene: 10. From germline, CDR1 is SGDLS and CDR2 YYNGEE. CDR3 in amino acids: CASSARRLAGGSGELFF. The CDR3 region has the DNA TGTGCCAGCAGCGCACGGAGGCTAGCGGGAGGCTCCGGGGAGCTGTTTTTT. Using reference TRBV9 and TRBJ2-2 for the parts outside the CDR3, the full variable domain is DSGVTQTPKHLITATGQRVTLRCSPRSGDLSVYWYQQSLDQGLQFLIQYYNGEERAKGNILERFSAQQFPDLHSELNLSSLELGDSALYFCASSARRLAGGSGELFFGEGSRLTVL.

The rearrangement joins TRBV6-5 to TRBJ1-2, with a weak D call TRBD1 (5 bases). CDR1 and CDR2 (germline): MNHEY, SVGAGI. The ends were cut back, 0 bases at V and 4 bases at J, with 12 bases in the middle. The CDR3 spans 15 residues. The CDR3 spells CASSYSKGFAYGYTF. The CDR3 bases are TGTGCCAGCAGTTACTCGAAGGGGTTCGCCTATGGCTACACCTTC.

The rearrangement uses TRBV6-6 and TRBJ2-7, with 9 positions matching TRBD1. The J segment lost 4 bases and the V segment lost 5 bases, leaving 6 bases of the junction unmatched. Germline CDR1 MNHNY, CDR2 SVGAGI (reference sequence). The CDR3 is 14 amino acids. CDR3 coding DNA: TGTGCCAGCAGTGCGCCGACAGGGGGTTACGAGCAGTACTTC. It codes for CASSAPTGGYEQYF.

This clone was counted a few times. The chain links TRBV6-5 to TRBJ1-2; 11 bases line up with TRBD1. The trim removed 7 bases at V and 5 bases at J, leaving 6 bases unmatched. Germline CDR1 and CDR2: MNHEY and SVGAGI. This CDR3 is built from 14 residues. The CDR3: CASNAGQGEYGYTF. CDR3 bases: TGTGCCAGCAACGCGGGACAGGGGGAATATGGCTACACCTTC.

The V and J genes are TRBV2 and TRBJ2-5, with 9 bases aligning to TRBD2. The CDR3 has 15 residues. Germline V lookup: CDR1 SNHLY, CDR2 FYNNEI. V dropped 4 bases and J dropped 5; count of bases not matched to a gene: 8. The CDR3 DNA reads as TGTGCCAGCAGTGGGGCGGGAGGGCCGGGTGAGACCCAGTACTTC. Translation gives CASSGAGGPGETQYF.

The chain recombines TRBV2 with TRBJ1-2; no reliable D call. Trimming took 2 bases from V and 5 from J, leaving 6 bases between them. The CDR3 totals 12 residues. Germline V CDR1 and CDR2: SNHLY, FYNNEI. DNA of the CDR3: TGTGCCAGCAGTGAACAGAGGTATGGCTACACCTTC. Its protein is CASSEQRYGYTF. The variable domain in full, with the rest retrieved from reference TRBV2 and TRBJ1-2, is EPEVTQTPSHQVTQMGQEVILRCVPISNHLYFYWYRQILGQKVEFLVSFYNNEISEKSEIFDDQFSVERPDGSNFTLKIRSTKLEDSAMYFCASSEQRYGYTFGSGTRLTVV.

This clone appeared once. The V and J genes are TRBV27 and TRBJ2-1, with TRBD2 matching over 13 bases. Germline CDR1 is MNHEY and CDR2 is SMNVEV (reference sequence). V shed 6 bases, J shed 0 bases, and the junction held 5 bases outside the gene matches. The CDR3 loop spans 17 amino acids. CDR3 loop: CASRGRTSGSSYNEQFF. The CDR3 DNA follows: TGTGCCAGCAGAGGCCGGACTAGCGGGAGCTCCTACAATGAGCAGTTCTTC.

This chain links TRBV29-1 with TRBJ1-2; 9 bases match TRBD1. In germline, CDR1 is SQVTM, CDR2 ANQGSEA. The trim removed 3 bases at V and 5 bases at J, leaving 1 base unmatched. The CDR3 runs to 12 residues. CDR3 nucleotide sequence: TGCAGCGTTGAGGGACAGGGTTATGGCTACACCTTC. This gives the protein CSVEGQGYGYTF.

This clone was observed a single time. The chain employs TRBV30 and TRBJ2-5; D not certain. The CDR3 has 11 residues. V lost 0 bases, J lost 4 bases, and 3 bases lay in between. The germline CDR1 and CDR2 sequences are GTSNPN and SVGIG (reference sequence). This chain's CDR3 is CAWSVRETQYF. The CDR3 DNA reads TGTGCCTGGAGTGTGCGAGAGACCCAGTACTTC.

The genes are TRBV19 and TRBJ1-5; the match to TRBD1 covers 9 bases. The V gene's germline CDR1 is LNHDA and CDR2 SQIVND (reference sequence). There are 14 residues in the CDR3. The V segment lost 6 bases and the J segment 6 bases; nucleotides outside the gene matches: 6. The CDR3 protein is CASSIQGAFQPQHF. CDR3 DNA: TGTGCCAGTAGCATACAGGGGGCGTTTCAGCCCCAGCATTTT.

This clone showed up just a few times. The V call is TRBV7-8, the J call TRBJ1-1; D is possibly TRBD1 (5 bases). CDR1 and CDR2 from the germline V gene are SGHVS and FQNEAQ. CDR3 length: 12 amino acids. The V end lost 10 bases, the J end lost 5 bases, and 14 bases lay between the germline ends. The CDR3 DNA follows: TGTGCCACAAGAGGGCGGGGGACTGAAGCTTTCTTT. Encoded protein: CATRGRGTEAFF. The full variable domain, with the rest looked up from reference TRBV7-8 and TRBJ1-1, is GAGVSQSPRYKVAKRGQDVALRCDPISGHVSLFWYQQALGQGPEFLTYFQNEAQLDKSGLPSDRFFAERPEGSVSTLKIQRTQQEDSAVYLCATRGRGTEAFFGQGTRLTVV.

V usage is TRBV7-3 and J usage is TRBJ2-7, with D possibly being TRBD2 (5 bases). Germline V gene sequence: CDR1 SGHTA, CDR2 FQGTGA. V lost 3 bases and J lost 10, with 16 bases in between. CDR3 length: 13 residues. CDR3 amino acids: CASSFDPDRGQYF. CDR3 nucleotide sequence: TGTGCCAGCAGCTTCGACCCCGACCGGGGACAGTACTTC.